Following are 20 T cell receptor beta chains from one sample sequenced in a study of blood T cell repertoires in COVID-19. This table comes from immunoSEQ multiplex PCR, and its TCRdb copy is limited to in-frame clones, with some not included. The table lists some 96,000 clones, 90% to 95% of them singletons, with over 2% in the top ten. Sample: peripheral blood. The receptors come from a man in his forties or fifties with active COVID-19.

This sequence joins TRBV16 and TRBJ1-4, with D possibly TRBD1 on 6 matching bases. Looked up from germline, CDR1 is KGHSY and CDR2 is FQNENV. V was shortened by 2 bases and J by 6 bases, with 16 bases between the two germline ends. This CDR3 region has 16 residues. This CDR3 reads CASSQNRPKGDEKLFF. Here the CDR3 DNA reads TGTGCCAGCAGCCAAAACCGACCGAAGGGGGATGAAAAACTGTTTTTT.

The V and J genes are TRBV9 and TRBJ2-3, with a possible D match to TRBD2 (6 bases). V dropped 3 bases and J dropped 3 bases, with 17 bases sitting between them. Germline CDR1 SGDLS, CDR2 YYNGEE. The CDR3 sequence is 16 residues long. For the CDR3, the DNA is TGTGCCAGCAGCGGCGGGGTTAACGGACGGACAGATACGCAGTATTTT. Encoded protein: CASSGGVNGRTDTQYF.

The chain joins TRBV19 to TRBJ1-5, with 8 bases fitting TRBD1. The germline V gene has CDR1 LNHDA and CDR2 SQIVND (reference sequence). The CDR3 runs to 16 residues. J was trimmed by 5 bases and V by 3 bases; bases with no gene match: 9. CDR3 in amino acids: CASSIIRQGIYQPQHF. The CDR3 DNA sequence: TGTGCCAGTAGTATCATCCGACAGGGGATCTATCAGCCCCAGCATTTT.

The gene calls are TRBV11-2 and TRBJ2-7; the match to TRBD1 covers 8 bases. The V gene's germline CDR1 is SGHAT and CDR2 FQNNGV. V was pared by 6 bases and J by 6 bases, with 7 bases of the junction left unmatched. This CDR3 has 13 residues. The CDR3 DNA reads TGTGCCAGCAGACTAGGACAGGGCGGCGAGCAGTACGTC. This translates into CASRLGQGGEQYV.

The gene calls are TRBV29-1 and TRBJ2-5; 11 nucleotides line up with TRBD1. Trimming removed 5 bases from V and 1 base from J; junction bases left unmatched: 9. This CDR3 has 16 amino acids. Germline lookup yields CDR1 SQVTM and CDR2 ANQGSEA. The CDR3, as DNA: TGCAGCGTTCCTGGGACAGGGGGAATAACCCAAGAGACCCAGTACTTC. Its protein is CSVPGTGGITQETQYF. Drawing the rest from reference TRBV29-1 and TRBJ2-5, the complete variable domain is SAVISQKPSRDICQRGTSLTIQCQVDSQVTMMFWYRQQPGQSLTLIATANQGSEATYESGFVIDKFPISRPNLTFSTLTVSNMSPEDSSIYLCSVPGTGGITQETQYFGPGTRLLVL.

The V call is TRBV5-1, the J call TRBJ1-1; a possible D gene is TRBD1 (5 bases). Trimming took 3 bases from V and 4 from J, leaving 10 bases between them. The germline CDR1 and CDR2 sequences are SGHRS and YFSETQ. This CDR3 has 13 amino acids. CDR3 sequence (DNA): TGCGCCAGCAGCTCGGGGGTCGGCACTGAAGCTTTCTTT. Its translation: CASSSGVGTEAFF.

CDR3 sequence (DNA): TGTGCCAGCAGTCAGGGCGTCACCACTGAAGCTTTCTTT. Its translation is CASSQGVTTEAFF. V is TRBV7-8 and J is TRBJ1-1, with D tentatively TRBD1 (5 bases). Trimming took off 6 bases at V and 4 bases at J, with 12 bases between the two ends. This CDR3 is 13 amino acids long. From germline, CDR1 is SGHVS and CDR2 FQNEAQ.

V and J are TRBV7-2 and TRBJ2-1, with TRBD2 matching over 10 bases. Germline V CDR1 and CDR2: SGHTA, FQGNSA. Trimming took 4 bases from V and 7 from J; bases not matched to a gene: 10. The CDR3 totals 16 residues. The CDR3 here is CASSSKGLARGNEQFF. The CDR3 nucleotides read TGTGCCAGCAGCTCGAAGGGACTAGCGAGGGGTAATGAGCAGTTCTTC.

CDR3 nucleotides: TGCGCCAGCAGCCGTACCGAGCCAGAGACCCAGTACTTC. This translates into CASSRTEPETQYF. The chain is built from TRBV4-1 and TRBJ2-5; D gene unclear. Trimming took off 4 bases at V and 4 bases at J, with 10 bases between the two ends. The CDR3 runs to 13 residues. The germline gives CDR1 MGHRA, CDR2 YSYEKL.

The chain carries TRBV16 and TRBJ1-1; the D gene is possibly TRBD1 (6 bases). CDR3 length equals 12 residues. V lost 5 bases and J 10 bases, leaving 14 bases between the germline ends. Germline V gene lookup returns CDR1 KGHSY and CDR2 FQNENV. CDR3 in amino acids: CASSAGAQGAFF. The CDR3, as DNA: TGTGCCAGCAGCGCGGGGGCGCAAGGAGCTTTCTTT.

In nucleotides, the CDR3 is TGTGCCACCAGTGATTCAGGGTCAATGAACACCGGGGAGCTGTTTTTT. Its translation is CATSDSGSMNTGELFF. This sequence joins TRBV24-1 and TRBJ2-2; weak D call: TRBD1 (5 bases). The CDR3 extends over 16 amino acids. Between the trimmed V and J ends, which lost 2 bases and 1 base, there was a span of 10 bases. Germline-derived CDR1 and CDR2 are KGHDR and SFDVKD.

This clone was detected once. The rearrangement joins TRBV19 to TRBJ2-7; TRBD1 aligns across 7 bases. CDR1 and CDR2 (germline): LNHDA, SQIVND (reference sequence). The CDR3 consists of 14 residues. Germline trimming cut 6 bases from V and 6 bases from J; bases unmatched to any gene: 11. The CDR3 region is CASSLQGISGEQYF. The CDR3 DNA reads TGTGCCAGTAGCCTACAGGGGATCTCAGGCGAGCAGTACTTC.

The J gene is TRBJ1-1, the V gene TRBV12-5, with 7 positions matching TRBD1. Per the germline V gene, CDR1 is LGHNT and CDR2 is FRNRAP. V shed 5 bases, J shed 1 base, and the junction held 7 bases outside the gene matches. The CDR3 is made up of 15 amino acids. CDR3 nucleotide sequence: TGTGCTAGTGGTACGAGGACAGGAACGAACACTGAAGCTTTCTTT. Protein: CASGTRTGTNTEAFF. Together with reference TRBV12-5 and TRBJ1-1, the CDR3 gives the full variable domain: DARVTQTPRHKVTEMGQEVTMRCQPILGHNTVFWYRQTMMQGLELLAYFRNRAPLDDSGMPKDRFSAEMPDATLATLKIQPSEPRDSAVYFCASGTRTGTNTEAFFGQGTRLTVV.

The CDR3, as DNA: TGTGCCAGCAGCTTATCCCCGAGGAGTAGCGACACAGATACGCAGTATTTT. It specifies CASSLSPRSSDTDTQYF. This chain uses TRBV9 with TRBJ2-3; a weak D match, TRBD2 (5 bases). The CDR3 loop spans 17 amino acids. The germline V gene has CDR1 SGDLS and CDR2 YYNGEE. Trimming shortened V by 4 bases and J by 2 bases, and 20 bases separated the two germline ends.

This clone was seen only once. The chain couples TRBV20-1 to TRBJ1-5; a possible D gene is TRBD1 (5 bases). Germline CDR1 DFQATT, CDR2 SNEGSKA (reference sequence). Trimming took off 3 bases at V and 6 bases at J, with 9 bases between the two ends. This CDR3 is 12 amino acids long. The CDR3 DNA sequence: TGCAGTGCTAGTGAGGGGAGTCAGCCCCAGCATTTT. It translates to CSASEGSQPQHF.

In its sample, this clone was seen once. The rearrangement uses TRBV5-8 and TRBJ1-2, with a tentative D call TRBD1 (6 bases). Germline V gene lookup returns CDR1 SGHTS and CDR2 YDEGEE. The CDR3 is 12 residues long. With 4 bases removed from V and 8 bases from J, the gap between germline ends came to 12 bases. The CDR3 sequence: CASSRDNLGYTF. Written as DNA, the CDR3 is TGTGCCAGCAGCCGGGACAACCTAGGCTACACCTTC.

This clone was seen once. This rearrangement joins TRBV10-3 to TRBJ2-3, with 8 bases aligning to TRBD1. The CDR3 has 14 amino acids. Germline CDR1 reads ENHRY; CDR2 reads SYGVKD. With 2 bases clipped from V and 6 bases from J, the junction kept 4 bases outside the gene matches. In DNA form, the CDR3 reads TGTGCCATCAGTGAGGGACAGGGCGGGGATACGCAGTATTTT. Protein sequence: CAISEGQGGDTQYF.

The chain links TRBV7-8 to TRBJ2-5; 8 nucleotides line up with TRBD1. V lost 4 bases and J lost 4; bases outside the gene matches: 20. Germline CDR1 reads SGHVS; CDR2 reads FQNEAQ. The CDR3 totals 19 residues. In DNA form, the CDR3 reads TGTGCCAGCAGCTCAGACTTTACCGCCGGACAGGGCGTCACAGAGACCCAGTACTTC. It is translated as CASSSDFTAGQGVTETQYF.

The chain links TRBV12-3 or TRBV12-4 to TRBJ1-2; 8 positions agree with TRBD1. This CDR3 contains 13 residues. J was trimmed by 6 bases and V by 3 bases; bases with no gene match: 3. The CDR3 loop reads CASSLSQGDGYTF. The CDR3 nucleotides read TGTGCCAGCAGTTTGTCACAGGGGGATGGCTACACCTTC.

This clone appeared once. This chain joins TRBV14 and TRBJ2-1; D possibly corresponds to TRBD2 (5 bases). Trimming pared 4 bases from V and 2 bases from J, leaving 12 bases between. The CDR3 runs to 15 residues. Germline lookup yields CDR1 SGHDN and CDR2 FVKESK. CDR3 in amino acids: CASSPPLAAYNEQFF. The DNA for the CDR3 is TGTGCCAGCAGCCCCCCTCTAGCAGCCTACAATGAGCAGTTCTTC.